These 10 T cell receptor beta chains share one sample of origin, sequenced in a study of cytomegalovirus exposure and HLA in healthy donors. 60 Vbeta and 13 Jbeta primers were used in PCR. Sequenced by immunoSEQ multiplex PCR; TCRdb stores in-frame clones only, minus some. The sample records a few hundred thousand clones, around 83% being singletons. The sample taken for sequencing was PBMCs. These receptors were obtained from a girl aged 10-17 years in good health and CMV-seronegative.

V gene TRBV30 combines with J gene TRBJ2-2; 7 nucleotides line up with TRBD2. Germline V gene sequence: CDR1 GTSNPN, CDR2 SVGIG (reference sequence). The CDR3 is 15 amino acids. J gave up 0 bases and V 2 bases, and 3 bases lay outside the gene matches. CDR3 in DNA: TGTGCCTGGAGTATGGGGGGGACGAACACCGGGGAGCTGTTTTTT. Protein: CAWSMGGTNTGELFF.

The rearrangement uses TRBV28 and TRBJ1-2; possible D gene TRBD1, 6 bases. This CDR3 is 14 amino acids long. Germline V CDR1 and CDR2: MDHEN, SYDVKM. Trimming pared 5 bases from V and 3 bases from J, leaving 13 bases between. CDR3 residues: CASSRDRTDYGYTF. The DNA for the CDR3 is TGTGCCAGCAGTCGCGACAGGACAGACTATGGCTACACCTTC.

In its sample, this clone was seen once. This chain connects TRBV28 to TRBJ1-2; possible D gene TRBD1, 6 bases. The length of the CDR3 is 17 residues. Germline-derived CDR1 and CDR2 are MDHEN and SYDVKM. The V end lost 3 bases, the J end lost 1 base, and 18 bases lay between the germline ends. Written as DNA, the CDR3 is TGTGCCAGCAGTTTTCTCCCACAGGGTGGCCTTAACTATGGCTACACCTTC. It yields the protein CASSFLPQGGLNYGYTF.

V is TRBV11-2 and J is TRBJ2-5; tentatively, D is TRBD2 (5 bases). The CDR3 is made up of 11 amino acids. Germline values: CDR1 SGHAT, CDR2 FQNNGV. Trimming took off 5 bases at V and 4 bases at J, with 5 bases between the two ends. The CDR3 here is CASSAGETQYF. In DNA, the CDR3 is TGTGCCAGCAGCGCGGGAGAGACCCAGTACTTC.

The rearrangement uses TRBV6-4 and TRBJ1-1, with D possibly TRBD1 on 5 matching bases. CDR1 MRHNA and CDR2 SNTAGT come from the germline V gene. The CDR3 spans 16 residues. V lost 5 bases and J 1 base, leaving 17 bases between the germline ends. Here the CDR3 reads CASSPEEGNGNTEAFF. The CDR3 DNA reads TGTGCCAGCAGTCCCGAGGAGGGGAATGGGAACACTGAAGCTTTCTTT.

The chain links TRBV5-6 to TRBJ2-7; the match to TRBD1 covers 9 bases. CDR3 length equals 16 residues. After removal of 1 base from V and 2 bases from J, the junction contained 7 bases not matched to a gene. Germline CDR1 SGHDT, CDR2 YYEEEE. The CDR3: CASSLIDWDRAYEQYF. CDR3 nucleotides: TGTGCCAGCAGCTTGATCGATTGGGACAGGGCCTACGAGCAGTACTTC.

This chain links TRBV7-9 with TRBJ1-3; perhaps TRBD1 as D (5 bases). Trimming removed 7 bases at V and 4 bases at J, with 11 bases between. There are 13 residues in the CDR3. Germline V gene data show CDR1 as SEHNR and CDR2 as FQNEAQ (reference sequence). The chain's CDR3 is CASTIGAGNTIYF. CDR3 sequence (DNA): TGTGCCAGCACCATTGGGGCCGGAAACACCATATATTTT.

V and J are TRBV6-1 and TRBJ2-1, with 7 bases that match TRBD1. Germline CDR1 and CDR2: MNHNS and SASEGT. The V and J ends lost 5 bases and 5 bases, in that order; junction bases with no gene match: 9. This CDR3 is 15 amino acids long. CDR3 coding DNA: TGTGCCAGCAGTAAGATACCGACAGGGAACAATGAGCAGTTCTTC. Protein product: CASSKIPTGNNEQFF.

In its sample, this clone was seen a few times. This chain links TRBV7-3 with TRBJ1-2; TRBD1 matches 7 bases. There are 15 residues in the CDR3. Germline V gene sequence: CDR1 SGHTA, CDR2 FQGTGA. The V segment lost 5 bases and the J segment 3 bases; nucleotides outside the gene matches: 9. In DNA form, the CDR3 reads TGTGCCAGCAGCCCTACCCCGGGACAGTACTATGGCTACACCTTC. Protein: CASSPTPGQYYGYTF.

This chain uses TRBV29-1 with TRBJ2-7; 8 bases are shared with TRBD1. The trim removed 6 bases at V and 1 base at J, leaving 11 bases unmatched. This CDR3 contains 15 residues. The germline V gene has CDR1 SQVTM and CDR2 ANQGSEA. The chain's CDR3 is CSVTFRDRPSYEQYF. CDR3 nucleotides: TGCAGCGTGACATTCCGGGACAGGCCATCCTACGAGCAGTACTTC.